The T cell receptor (beta chain) under discussion was sequenced for a study of PD-L1 blockade in urothelial cancer. Turning to the study itself: Starting in the mid-2010s, patients were given atezolizumab (1,200 mg intravenously every 3 weeks). Males with bladder-origin urothelial cancer constituted about nine tenths of the roughly 30 patients. Study observations and caveats: In blood at 3 weeks, tumor-associated clones expanded more among patients with durable benefit.

There are many counts of this clone. The antigen is unknown. The germline CDR1 and CDR2 sequences are SEHNR and FQNEAQ (reference sequence). The CDR3 consists of 15 residues. J was trimmed by 6 bases and V by 5 bases; bases with no gene match: 10. Only in-frame clones appear in the TCRdb table, and some are missing; sequencing was by immunoSEQ multiplex PCR. This sample has over 70,000 clones; approximately 82% occur once, and the top ten carry around 8.1%. Regarding time point: peripheral blood 6 weeks after treatment start. Urothelial carcinoma, locally advanced or metastatic, affected the patients. The chain carries TRBV7-9 and TRBJ1-2; TRBD1 aligns across 9 bases. The source of this sequence is a man aged 65 to 85 with urothelial cancer. The sample was PBMCs, taken around atezolizumab (anti-PD-L1) treatment. CDR3 in amino acids: CASSTRDRVPDGYTF. The DNA of the CDR3 is TGTGCCAGCAGCACCCGGGACAGGGTACCGGATGGCTACACCTTC.